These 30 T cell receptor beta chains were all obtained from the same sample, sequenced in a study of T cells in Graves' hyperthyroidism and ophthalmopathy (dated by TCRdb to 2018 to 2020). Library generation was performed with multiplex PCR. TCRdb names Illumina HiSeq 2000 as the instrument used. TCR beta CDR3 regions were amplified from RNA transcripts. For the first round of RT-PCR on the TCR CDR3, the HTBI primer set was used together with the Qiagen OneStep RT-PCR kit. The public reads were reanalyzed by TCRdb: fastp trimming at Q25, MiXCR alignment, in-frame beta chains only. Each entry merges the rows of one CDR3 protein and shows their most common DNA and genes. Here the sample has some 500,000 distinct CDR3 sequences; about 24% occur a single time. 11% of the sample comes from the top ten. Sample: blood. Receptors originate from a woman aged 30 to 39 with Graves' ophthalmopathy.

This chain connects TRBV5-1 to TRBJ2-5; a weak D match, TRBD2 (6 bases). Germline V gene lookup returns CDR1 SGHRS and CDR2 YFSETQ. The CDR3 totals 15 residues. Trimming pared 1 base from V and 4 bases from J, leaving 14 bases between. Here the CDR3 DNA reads TGCGCCAGCAGCTTGAGTGGGACTGCGCGAGAGACCCAGTACTTC. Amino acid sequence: CASSLSGTARETQYF.

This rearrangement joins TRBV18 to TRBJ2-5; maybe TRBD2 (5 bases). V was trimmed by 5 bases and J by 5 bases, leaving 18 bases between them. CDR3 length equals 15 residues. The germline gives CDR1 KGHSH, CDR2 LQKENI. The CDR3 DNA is TGTGCCAGCTCAGCTATGGACGGTCGAGGGGAGACCCAGTACTTC. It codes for CASSAMDGRGETQYF.

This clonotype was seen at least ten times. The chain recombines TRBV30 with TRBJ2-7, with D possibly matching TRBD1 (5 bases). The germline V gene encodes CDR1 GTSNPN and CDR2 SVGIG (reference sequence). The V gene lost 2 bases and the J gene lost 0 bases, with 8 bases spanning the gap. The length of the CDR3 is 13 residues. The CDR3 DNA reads TGTGCCTGGAGTAGACAGATCTCCTACGAGCAGTACTTC. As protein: CAWSRQISYEQYF. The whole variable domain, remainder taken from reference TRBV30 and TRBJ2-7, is SQTIHQWPATLVQPVGSPLSLECTVEGTSNPNLYWYRQAAGRGLQLLFYSVGIGQISSEVPQNLSASRPQDRQFILSSKKLLLSDSGFYLCAWSRQISYEQYFGPGTRLTVT.

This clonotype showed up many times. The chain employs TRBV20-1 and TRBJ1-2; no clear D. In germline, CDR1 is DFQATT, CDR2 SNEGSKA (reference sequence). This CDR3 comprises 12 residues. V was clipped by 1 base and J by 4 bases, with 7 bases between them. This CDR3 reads CSARASFYGYTF. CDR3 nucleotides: TGCAGTGCTAGAGCGAGCTTCTATGGCTACACCTTC.

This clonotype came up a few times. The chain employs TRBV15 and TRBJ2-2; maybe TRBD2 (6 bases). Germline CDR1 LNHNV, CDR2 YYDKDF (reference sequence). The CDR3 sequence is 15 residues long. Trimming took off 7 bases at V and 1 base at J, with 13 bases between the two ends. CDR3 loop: CATMEGGGNTGELFF. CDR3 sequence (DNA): TGTGCCACCATGGAGGGAGGAGGGAACACCGGGGAGCTGTTTTTT.

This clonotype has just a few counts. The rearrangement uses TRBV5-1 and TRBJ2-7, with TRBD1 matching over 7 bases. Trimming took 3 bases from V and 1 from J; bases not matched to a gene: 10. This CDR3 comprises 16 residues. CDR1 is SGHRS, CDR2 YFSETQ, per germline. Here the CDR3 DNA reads TGCGCCAGCAGCTCGTTCTCCGGGACAGCATCCTACGAGCAGTACTTC. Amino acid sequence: CASSSFSGTASYEQYF.

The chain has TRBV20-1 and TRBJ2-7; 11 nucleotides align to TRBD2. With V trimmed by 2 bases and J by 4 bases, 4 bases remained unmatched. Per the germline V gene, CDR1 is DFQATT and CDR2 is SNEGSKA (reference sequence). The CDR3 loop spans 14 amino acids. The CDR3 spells CSARFSGREYEQYF. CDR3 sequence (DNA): TGCAGTGCTAGATTTAGCGGGAGGGAATACGAGCAGTACTTC.

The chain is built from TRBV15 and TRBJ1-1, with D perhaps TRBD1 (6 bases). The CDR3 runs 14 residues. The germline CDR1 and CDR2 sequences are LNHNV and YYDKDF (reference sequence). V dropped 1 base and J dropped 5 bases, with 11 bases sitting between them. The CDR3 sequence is CATSRGFGTTEAFF. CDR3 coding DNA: TGTGCCACCAGCAGAGGTTTCGGGACAACTGAAGCTTTCTTT.

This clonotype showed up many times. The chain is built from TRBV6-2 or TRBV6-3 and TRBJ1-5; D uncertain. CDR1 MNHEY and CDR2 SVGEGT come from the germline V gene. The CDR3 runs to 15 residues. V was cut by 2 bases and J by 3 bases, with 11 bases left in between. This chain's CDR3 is CASSYRQRVNQPQHF. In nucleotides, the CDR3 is TGTGCCAGCAGTTACCGCCAACGGGTCAATCAGCCCCAGCATTTT.

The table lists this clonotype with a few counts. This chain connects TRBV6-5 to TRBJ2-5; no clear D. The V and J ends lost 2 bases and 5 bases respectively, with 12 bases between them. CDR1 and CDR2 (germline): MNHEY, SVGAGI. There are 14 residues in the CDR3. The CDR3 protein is CASSYLGLAETQYF. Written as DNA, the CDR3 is TGTGCCAGCAGTTACCTTGGGTTGGCGGAGACCCAGTACTTC.

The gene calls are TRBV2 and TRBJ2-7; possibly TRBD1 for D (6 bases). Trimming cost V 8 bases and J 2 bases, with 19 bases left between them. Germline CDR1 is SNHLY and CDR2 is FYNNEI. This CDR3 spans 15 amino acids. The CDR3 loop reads CASVPGVTRAYEQYF. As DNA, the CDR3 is TGTGCCAGCGTTCCAGGGGTTACAAGGGCCTACGAGCAGTACTTC. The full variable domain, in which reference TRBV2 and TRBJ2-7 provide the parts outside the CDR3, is EPEVTQTPSHQVTQMGQEVILRCVPISNHLYFYWYRQILGQKVEFLVSFYNNEISEKSEIFDDQFSVERPDGSNFTLKIRSTKLEDSAMYFCASVPGVTRAYEQYFGPGTRLTVT.

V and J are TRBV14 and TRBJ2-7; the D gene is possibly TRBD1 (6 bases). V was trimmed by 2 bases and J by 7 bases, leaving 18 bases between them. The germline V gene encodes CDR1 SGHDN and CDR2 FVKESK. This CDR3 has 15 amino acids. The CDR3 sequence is CASSQNGVQGLEQYF. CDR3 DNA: TGTGCCAGCAGCCAAAATGGGGTCCAGGGGTTGGAGCAGTACTTC.

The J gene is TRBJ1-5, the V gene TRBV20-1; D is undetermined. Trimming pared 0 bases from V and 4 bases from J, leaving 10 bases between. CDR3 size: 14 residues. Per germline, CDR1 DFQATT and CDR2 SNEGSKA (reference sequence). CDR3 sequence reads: CSARDSMGNQPQHF. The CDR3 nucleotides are TGCAGTGCTAGAGATTCTATGGGGAATCAGCCCCAGCATTTT.

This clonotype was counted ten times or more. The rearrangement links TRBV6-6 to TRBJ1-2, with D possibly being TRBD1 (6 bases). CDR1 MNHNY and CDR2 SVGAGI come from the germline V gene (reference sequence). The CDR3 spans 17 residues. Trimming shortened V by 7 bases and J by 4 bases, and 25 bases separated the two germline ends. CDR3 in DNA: TGTGCCAGCACCCCCCAACGCCCAGGACAGACCCCCTATGGCTACACCTTC. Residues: CASTPQRPGQTPYGYTF.

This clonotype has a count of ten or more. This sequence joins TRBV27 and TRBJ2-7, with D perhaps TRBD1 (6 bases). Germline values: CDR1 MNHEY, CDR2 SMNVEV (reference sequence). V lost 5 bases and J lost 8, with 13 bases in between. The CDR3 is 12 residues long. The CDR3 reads CASSPTTGKQYF. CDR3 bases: TGTGCCAGCAGTCCAACCACAGGGAAGCAGTACTTC.

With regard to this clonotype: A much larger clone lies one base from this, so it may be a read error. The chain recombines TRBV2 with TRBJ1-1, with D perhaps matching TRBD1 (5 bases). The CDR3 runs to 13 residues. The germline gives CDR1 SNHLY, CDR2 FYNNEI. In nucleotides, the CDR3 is TGTGCCTGCAGAGGGGAGGCGAACACTGAAGCTTTCTTT. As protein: CACRGEANTEAFF. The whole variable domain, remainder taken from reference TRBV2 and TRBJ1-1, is EPEVTQTPSHQVTQMGQEVILRCVPISNHLYFYWYRQILGQKVEFLVSFYNNEISEKSEIFDDQFSVERPDGSNFTLKIRSTKLEDSAMYFCACRGEANTEAFFGQGTRLTVV.

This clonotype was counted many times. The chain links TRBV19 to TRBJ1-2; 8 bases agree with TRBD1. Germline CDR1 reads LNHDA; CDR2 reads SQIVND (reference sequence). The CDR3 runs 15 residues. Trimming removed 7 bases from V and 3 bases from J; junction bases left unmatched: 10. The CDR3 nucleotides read TGTGCCAGTAACCCTGGGACAGGCGGAGACTATGGCTACACCTTC. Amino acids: CASNPGTGGDYGYTF.

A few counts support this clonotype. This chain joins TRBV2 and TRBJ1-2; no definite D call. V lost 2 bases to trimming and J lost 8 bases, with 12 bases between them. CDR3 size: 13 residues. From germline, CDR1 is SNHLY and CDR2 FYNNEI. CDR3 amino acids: CASSEKGGWGYTF. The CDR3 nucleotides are TGTGCCAGCAGTGAAAAGGGAGGTTGGGGCTACACCTTC.

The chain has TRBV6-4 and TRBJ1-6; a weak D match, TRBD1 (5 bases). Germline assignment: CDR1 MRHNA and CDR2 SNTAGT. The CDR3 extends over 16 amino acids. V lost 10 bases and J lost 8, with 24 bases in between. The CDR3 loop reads CAISLGPFPRDSPLHF. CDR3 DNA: TGTGCCATCAGCTTGGGACCCTTCCCCCGGGATTCACCCCTCCACTTT.

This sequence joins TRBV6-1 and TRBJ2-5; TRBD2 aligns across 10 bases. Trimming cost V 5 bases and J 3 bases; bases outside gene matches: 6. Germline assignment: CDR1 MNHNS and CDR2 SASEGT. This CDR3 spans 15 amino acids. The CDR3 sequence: CASSKQAGGKETQYF. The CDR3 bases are TGTGCCAGCAGTAAACAAGCGGGGGGGAAAGAGACCCAGTACTTC.

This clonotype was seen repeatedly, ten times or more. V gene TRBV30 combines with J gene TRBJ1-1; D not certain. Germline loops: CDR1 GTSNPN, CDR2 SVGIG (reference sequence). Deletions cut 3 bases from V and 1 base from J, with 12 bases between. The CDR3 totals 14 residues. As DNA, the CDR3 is TGTGCCTGGAGAAGTGGGCAGGCGAACACTGAAGCTTTCTTT. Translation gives CAWRSGQANTEAFF.

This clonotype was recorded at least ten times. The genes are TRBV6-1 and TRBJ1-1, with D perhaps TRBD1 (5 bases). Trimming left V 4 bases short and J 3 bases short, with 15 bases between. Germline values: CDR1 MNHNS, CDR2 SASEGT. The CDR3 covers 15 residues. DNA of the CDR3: TGTGCCAGCAGTGTCGACAGAGCCTCCGACACTGAAGCTTTCTTT. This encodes CASSVDRASDTEAFF.

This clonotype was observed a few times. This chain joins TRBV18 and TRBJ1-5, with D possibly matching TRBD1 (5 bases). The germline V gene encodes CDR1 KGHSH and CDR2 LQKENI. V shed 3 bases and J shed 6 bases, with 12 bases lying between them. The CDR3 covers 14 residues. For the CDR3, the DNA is TGTGCCAGCTCACCCGGTACAGGCGCTCAGCCCCAGCATTTT. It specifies CASSPGTGAQPQHF.

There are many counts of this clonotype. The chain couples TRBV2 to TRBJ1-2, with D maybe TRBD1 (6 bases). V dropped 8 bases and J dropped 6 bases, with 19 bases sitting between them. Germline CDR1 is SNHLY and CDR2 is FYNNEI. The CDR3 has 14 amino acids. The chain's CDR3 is CASDRQDGPNGYTF. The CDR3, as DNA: TGTGCCAGCGATCGACAGGACGGACCCAATGGCTACACCTTC.

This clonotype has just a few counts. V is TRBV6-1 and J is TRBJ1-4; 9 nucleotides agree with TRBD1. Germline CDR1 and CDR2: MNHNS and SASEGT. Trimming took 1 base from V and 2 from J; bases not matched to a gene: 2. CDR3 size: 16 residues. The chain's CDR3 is CASSEGTGVTNEKLFF. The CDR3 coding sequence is TGTGCCAGCAGTGAAGGGACAGGGGTTACTAATGAAAAACTGTTTTTT.

CDR3 DNA sequence: TGTGCCAGCAGTTACCGGGGGACGCAGTACTTC. Translating it yields CASSYRGTQYF. This chain uses TRBV6-2 or TRBV6-3 with TRBJ2-7; possibly TRBD2 for D (6 bases). The V gene's germline CDR1 is MNHEY and CDR2 SVGEGT. V gave up 2 bases and J gave up 9 bases, with 8 bases separating them. There are 11 residues in the CDR3.

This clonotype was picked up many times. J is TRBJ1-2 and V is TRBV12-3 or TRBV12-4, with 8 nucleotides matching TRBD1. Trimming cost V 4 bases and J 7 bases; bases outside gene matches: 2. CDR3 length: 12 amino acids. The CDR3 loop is CASSSRGLGYTF. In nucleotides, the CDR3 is TGTGCCAGCAGTTCCAGGGGGCTTGGCTACACCTTC.

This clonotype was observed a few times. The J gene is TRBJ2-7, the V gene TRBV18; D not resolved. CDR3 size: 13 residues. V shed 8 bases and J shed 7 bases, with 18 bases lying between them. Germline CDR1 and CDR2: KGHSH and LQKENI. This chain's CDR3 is CASAGEQLTEQYF. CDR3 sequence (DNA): TGTGCCAGCGCTGGGGAACAGCTTACGGAGCAGTACTTC.

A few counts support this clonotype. CDR3 loop: CASILQGGPPYEQYF. CDR3 DNA sequence: TGTGCCAGCATCCTTCAGGGGGGCCCACCCTACGAGCAGTACTTC. The V gene is TRBV6-1, the J gene TRBJ2-7, with a weak D call TRBD1 (7 bases). V was pared by 7 bases and J by 2 bases, with 18 bases between. The CDR3 covers 15 residues. Germline assignment: CDR1 MNHNS and CDR2 SASEGT.

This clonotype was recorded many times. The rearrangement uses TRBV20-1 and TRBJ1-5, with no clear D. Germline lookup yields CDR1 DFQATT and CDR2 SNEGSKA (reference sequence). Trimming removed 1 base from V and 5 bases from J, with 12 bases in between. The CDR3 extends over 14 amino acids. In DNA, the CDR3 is TGCAGTGCTAGAGCCACCGGGCTCCATCAGCCCCAGCATTTT. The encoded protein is CSARATGLHQPQHF.